Detailed here is one T cell receptor beta chain. The data belong to a study of blood T cell repertoires in COVID-19. Trimming cost V 6 bases and J 5 bases; bases outside gene matches: 9. Germline V lookup: CDR1 ENHRY, CDR2 SYGVKD. The CDR3 sequence is 15 residues long. Sequenced by immunoSEQ multiplex PCR; TCRdb stores in-frame clones only, minus some. Of about 170,000 clones in the sample, 84% were seen once. This receptor was taken from a man aged 18 to 30 with active or convalescent COVID-19. Sequenced input: peripheral blood. The genes are TRBV10-3 and TRBJ2-1, with TRBD2 matching 8 bases. CDR3 loop: CAIRPGGPGDNEQFF. The CDR3, as DNA: TGTGCCATCAGACCGGGGGGGCCCGGAGACAATGAGCAGTTCTTC.